This T cell receptor beta chain was captured by sequencing in a study of T-cell reconstitution after alpha-beta-depleted transplantation in children. This clonotype was counted many times. Germline values: CDR1 DFQATT, CDR2 SNEGSKA (reference sequence). The CDR3 spans 13 residues. With 3 bases removed from V and 5 bases from J, the gap between germline ends came to 14 bases. Preparation of the TCRbeta library involved a method that used unique molecular identifiers. TCRdb recomputed calls from the PCR reads with MiXCR, one row per CDR3 protein. Of over 150,000 distinct CDR3 sequences listed, around 6.8% are singletons.

This TCR was recovered from a human donor who donated a stem cell graft to a child with Wiskott-Aldrich syndrome. The sequencing used PBMCs from the stem cell graft donor, collected from the stem cell graft. The V call is TRBV20-1, the J call TRBJ2-7; D perhaps matches TRBD1 (6 bases). CDR3 region: CSASRGNRDEQYF. CDR3 bases: TGCAGTGCTAGTCGAGGAAACAGGGACGAGCAGTACTTC.